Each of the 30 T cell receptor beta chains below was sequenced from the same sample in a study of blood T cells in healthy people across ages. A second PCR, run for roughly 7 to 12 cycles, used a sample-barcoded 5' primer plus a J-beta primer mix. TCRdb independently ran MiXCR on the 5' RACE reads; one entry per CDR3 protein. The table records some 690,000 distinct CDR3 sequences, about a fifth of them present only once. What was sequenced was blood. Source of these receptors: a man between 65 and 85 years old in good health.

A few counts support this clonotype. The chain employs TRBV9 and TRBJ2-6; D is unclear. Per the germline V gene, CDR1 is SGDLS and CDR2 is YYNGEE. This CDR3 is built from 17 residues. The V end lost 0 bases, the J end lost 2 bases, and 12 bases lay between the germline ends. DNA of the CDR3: TGTGCCAGCAGCGTAGCTACGTCGGGCGCTGGGGCCAACGTCCTGACTTTC. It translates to CASSVATSGAGANVLTF.

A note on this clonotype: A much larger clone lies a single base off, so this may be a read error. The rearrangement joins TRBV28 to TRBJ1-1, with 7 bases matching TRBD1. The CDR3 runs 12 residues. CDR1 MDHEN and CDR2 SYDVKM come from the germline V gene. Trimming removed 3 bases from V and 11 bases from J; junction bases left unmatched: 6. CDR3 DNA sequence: TGTGCCAGCAGTTTCCTGACAGGGCTTGCTTTCTTT. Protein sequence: CASSFLTGLAFF. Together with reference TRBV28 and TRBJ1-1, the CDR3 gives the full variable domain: DVKVTQSSRYLVKRTGEKVFLECVQDMDHENMFWYRQDPGLGLRLIYFSYDVKMKEKGDIPEGYSVSREKKERFSLILESASTNQTSMYLCASSFLTGLAFFGQGTRLTVV.

The CDR3 DNA sequence: TGTGCCAGCAGCGACCACAATGAGCAGTTCTTC. It translates to CASSDHNEQFF. The chain uses TRBV6-1 and TRBJ2-1; D unresolved. CDR3 length equals 11 residues. Per germline, CDR1 MNHNS and CDR2 SASEGT. The V and J ends lost 6 bases and 5 bases respectively, with 5 bases between them.

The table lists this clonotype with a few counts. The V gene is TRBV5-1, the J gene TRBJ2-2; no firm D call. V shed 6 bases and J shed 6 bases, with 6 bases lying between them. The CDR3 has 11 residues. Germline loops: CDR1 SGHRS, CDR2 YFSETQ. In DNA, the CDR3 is TGCGCCAGCAAAGACCCCGGGGAGCTGTTTTTT. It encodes CASKDPGELFF. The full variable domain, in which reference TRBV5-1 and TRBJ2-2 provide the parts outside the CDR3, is KAGVTQTPRYLIKTRGQQVTLSCSPISGHRSVSWYQQTPGQGLQFLFEYFSETQRNKGNFPGRFSGRQFSNSRSEMNVSTLELGDSALYLCASKDPGELFFGEGSRLTVL.

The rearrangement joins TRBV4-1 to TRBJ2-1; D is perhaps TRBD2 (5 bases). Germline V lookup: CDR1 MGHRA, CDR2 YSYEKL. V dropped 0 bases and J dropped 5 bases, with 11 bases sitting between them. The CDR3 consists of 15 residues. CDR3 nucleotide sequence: TGCGCCAGCAGCCAAGATTGGGGAGAAAACAATGAGCAGTTCTTC. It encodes CASSQDWGENNEQFF.

The CDR3 nucleotides are TGTGCCAGCAGACCGGAGGGAATGGCAGATACGCAGTATTTT. This translates into CASRPEGMADTQYF. The chain joins TRBV6-5 to TRBJ2-3, with a possible D match to TRBD2 (6 bases). Germline loops: CDR1 MNHEY, CDR2 SVGAGI. CDR3 size: 14 residues. Between the trimmed V and J ends, which lost 6 bases and 4 bases, there was a span of 14 bases.

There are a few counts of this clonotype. The CDR3 DNA reads as TGTGCCACTACCTGGGGGGGTACCAATTCACCCCTCCACTTT. Translation: CATTWGGTNSPLHF. This sequence joins TRBV19 and TRBJ1-6, with D perhaps matching TRBD1 (5 bases). The germline V gene encodes CDR1 LNHDA and CDR2 SQIVND (reference sequence). The CDR3 is 14 residues long. Trimming removed 10 bases from V and 7 bases from J, with 17 bases in between.

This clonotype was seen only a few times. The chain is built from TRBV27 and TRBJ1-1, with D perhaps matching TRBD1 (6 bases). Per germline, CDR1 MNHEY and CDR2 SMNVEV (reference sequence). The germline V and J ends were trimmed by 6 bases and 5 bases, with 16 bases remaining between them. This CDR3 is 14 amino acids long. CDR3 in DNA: TGTGCCAGCAGAAATCTTCAGGGGTGGACTGAAGCTTTCTTT. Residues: CASRNLQGWTEAFF.

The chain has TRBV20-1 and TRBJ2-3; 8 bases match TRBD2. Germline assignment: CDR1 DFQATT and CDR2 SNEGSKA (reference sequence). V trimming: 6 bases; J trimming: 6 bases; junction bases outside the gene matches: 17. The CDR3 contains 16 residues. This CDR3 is CSAVPRLGLVWDTQYF. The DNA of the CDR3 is TGCAGTGCCGTCCCCCGACTGGGACTAGTGTGGGATACGCAGTATTTT.

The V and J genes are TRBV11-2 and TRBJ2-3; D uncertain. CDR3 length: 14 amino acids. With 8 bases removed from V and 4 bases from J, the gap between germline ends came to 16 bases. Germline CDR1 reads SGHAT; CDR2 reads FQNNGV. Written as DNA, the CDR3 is TGTGCCAGCTCGCCTCTACCCCGCGCAGATACGCAGTATTTT. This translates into CASSPLPRADTQYF.

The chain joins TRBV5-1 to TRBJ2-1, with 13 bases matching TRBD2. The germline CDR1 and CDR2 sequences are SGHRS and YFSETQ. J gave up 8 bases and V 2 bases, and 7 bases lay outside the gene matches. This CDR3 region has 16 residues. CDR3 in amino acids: CASSLPGTSGVDEQFF. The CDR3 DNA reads TGCGCCAGCAGCTTACCCGGGACTAGCGGGGTTGATGAGCAGTTCTTC.

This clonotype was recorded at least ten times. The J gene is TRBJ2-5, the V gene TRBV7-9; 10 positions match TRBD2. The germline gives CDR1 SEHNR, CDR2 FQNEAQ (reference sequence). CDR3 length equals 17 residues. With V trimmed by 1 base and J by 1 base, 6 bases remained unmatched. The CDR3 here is CASSLGGLAGAQETQYF. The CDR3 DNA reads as TGTGCCAGCAGCTTAGGTGGGCTAGCGGGGGCCCAAGAGACCCAGTACTTC.

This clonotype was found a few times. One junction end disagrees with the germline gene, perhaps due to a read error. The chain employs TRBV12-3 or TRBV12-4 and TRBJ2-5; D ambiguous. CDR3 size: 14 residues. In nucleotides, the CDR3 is TGTGTCAGCAGTCCCCAGCTGAAGCAAGAGACCCAGTACTTC. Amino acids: CVSSPQLKQETQYF.

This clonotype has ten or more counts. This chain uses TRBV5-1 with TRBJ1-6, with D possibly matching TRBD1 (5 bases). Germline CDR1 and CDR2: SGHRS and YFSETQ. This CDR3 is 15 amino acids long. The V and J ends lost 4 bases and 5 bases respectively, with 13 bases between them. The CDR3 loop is CASSQGHLDNSPLHF. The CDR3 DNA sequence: TGCGCCAGCAGCCAAGGACACCTCGATAATTCACCCCTCCACTTT.

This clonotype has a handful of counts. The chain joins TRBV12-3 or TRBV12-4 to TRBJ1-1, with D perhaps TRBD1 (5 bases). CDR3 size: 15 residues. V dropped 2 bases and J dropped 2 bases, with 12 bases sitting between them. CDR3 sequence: CASSLFGGTNTEAFF. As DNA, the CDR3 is TGTGCCAGCAGTTTATTCGGGGGGACTAACACTGAAGCTTTCTTT.

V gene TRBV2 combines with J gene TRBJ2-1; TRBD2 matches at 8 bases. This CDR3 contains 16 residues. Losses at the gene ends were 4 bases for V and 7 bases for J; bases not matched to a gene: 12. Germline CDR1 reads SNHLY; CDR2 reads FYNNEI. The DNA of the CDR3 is TGTGCCAGCAGTGCCCCAACCGGGAGGGTCGGAAATGAGCAGTTCTTC. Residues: CASSAPTGRVGNEQFF. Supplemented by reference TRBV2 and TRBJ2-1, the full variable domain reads EPEVTQTPSHQVTQMGQEVILRCVPISNHLYFYWYRQILGQKVEFLVSFYNNEISEKSEIFDDQFSVERPDGSNFTLKIRSTKLEDSAMYFCASSAPTGRVGNEQFFGPGTRLTVL.

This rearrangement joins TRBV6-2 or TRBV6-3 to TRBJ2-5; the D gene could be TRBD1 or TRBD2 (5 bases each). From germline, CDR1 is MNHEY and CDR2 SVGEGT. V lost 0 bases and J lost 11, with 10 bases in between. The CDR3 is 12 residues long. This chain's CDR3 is CASSYSRREQYF. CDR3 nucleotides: TGTGCCAGCAGTTACTCCCGCAGGGAGCAGTACTTC.

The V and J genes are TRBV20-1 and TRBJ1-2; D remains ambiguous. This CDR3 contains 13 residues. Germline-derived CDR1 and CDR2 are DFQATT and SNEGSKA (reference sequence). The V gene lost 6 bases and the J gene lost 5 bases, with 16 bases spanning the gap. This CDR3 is CSAVRSSRYGYTF. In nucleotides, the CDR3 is TGCAGTGCGGTCCGCTCCTCCCGATATGGCTACACCTTC.

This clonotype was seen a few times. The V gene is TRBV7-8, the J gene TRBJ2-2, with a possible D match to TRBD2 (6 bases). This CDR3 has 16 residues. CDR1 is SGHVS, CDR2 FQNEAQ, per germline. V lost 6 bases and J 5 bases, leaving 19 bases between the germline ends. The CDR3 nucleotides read TGTGCCAGCAGTTCTATGATCTGGGGAGGTACCGGGGAGCTGTTTTTT. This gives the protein CASSSMIWGGTGELFF.

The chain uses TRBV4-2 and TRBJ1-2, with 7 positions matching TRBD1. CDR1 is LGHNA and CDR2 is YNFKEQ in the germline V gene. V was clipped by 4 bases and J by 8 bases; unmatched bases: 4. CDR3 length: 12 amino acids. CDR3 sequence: CASSPTGSGYTF. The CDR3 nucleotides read TGTGCCAGCAGCCCGACAGGGTCAGGCTACACCTTC.

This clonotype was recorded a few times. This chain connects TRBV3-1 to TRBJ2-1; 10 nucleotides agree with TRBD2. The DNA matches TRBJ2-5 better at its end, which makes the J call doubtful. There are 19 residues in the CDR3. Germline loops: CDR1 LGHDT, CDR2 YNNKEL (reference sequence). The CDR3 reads CASSQDFRLAGDYGETQYF. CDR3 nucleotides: TGTGCCAGCAGCCAAGATTTTAGGCTAGCGGGAGACTATGGGGAGACCCAGTACTTC.

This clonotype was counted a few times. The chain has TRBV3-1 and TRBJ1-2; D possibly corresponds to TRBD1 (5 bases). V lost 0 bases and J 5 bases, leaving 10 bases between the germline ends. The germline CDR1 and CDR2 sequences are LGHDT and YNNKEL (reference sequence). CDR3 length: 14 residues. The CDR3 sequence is CASSQDTGQYGYTF. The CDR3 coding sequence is TGTGCCAGCAGCCAAGATACAGGCCAATATGGCTACACCTTC.

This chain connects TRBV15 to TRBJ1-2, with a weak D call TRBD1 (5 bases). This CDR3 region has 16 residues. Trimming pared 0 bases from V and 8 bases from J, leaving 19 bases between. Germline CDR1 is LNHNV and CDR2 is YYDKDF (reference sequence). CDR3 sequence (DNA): TGTGCCACCAGCAGAGATAAAGCAGGGTCATCTGGAGGCTACACCTTC. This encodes CATSRDKAGSSGGYTF.

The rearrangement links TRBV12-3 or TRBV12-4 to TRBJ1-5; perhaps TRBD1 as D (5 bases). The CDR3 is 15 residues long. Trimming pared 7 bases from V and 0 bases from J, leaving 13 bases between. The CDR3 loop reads CASIKAGDSNQPQHF. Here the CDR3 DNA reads TGTGCCAGCATCAAAGCGGGGGATAGCAATCAGCCCCAGCATTTT.

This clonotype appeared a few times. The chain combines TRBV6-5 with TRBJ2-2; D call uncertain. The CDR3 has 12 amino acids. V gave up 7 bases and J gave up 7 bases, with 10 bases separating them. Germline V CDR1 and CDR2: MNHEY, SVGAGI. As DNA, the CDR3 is TGTGCCAGCAATCGACTGAACGGGGAGCTGTTTTTT. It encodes CASNRLNGELFF.

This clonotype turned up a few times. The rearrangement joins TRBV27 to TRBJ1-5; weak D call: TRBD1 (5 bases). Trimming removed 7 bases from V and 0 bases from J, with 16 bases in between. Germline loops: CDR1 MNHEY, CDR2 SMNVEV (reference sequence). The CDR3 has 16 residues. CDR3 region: CASKAGQINSNQPQHF. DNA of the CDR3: TGTGCCAGCAAGGCGGGGCAGATAAATAGCAATCAGCCCCAGCATTTT.

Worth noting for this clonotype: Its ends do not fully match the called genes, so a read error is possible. The CDR3 nucleotides read TGTGCCAACAGTTTTGCGGGGGGCTGGGAGACCCAGTACTTT. This gives the protein CANSFAGGWETQYF. The chain recombines TRBV12-3 or TRBV12-4 with TRBJ2-5, with TRBD2 matching 8 bases. The CDR3 is 14 amino acids.

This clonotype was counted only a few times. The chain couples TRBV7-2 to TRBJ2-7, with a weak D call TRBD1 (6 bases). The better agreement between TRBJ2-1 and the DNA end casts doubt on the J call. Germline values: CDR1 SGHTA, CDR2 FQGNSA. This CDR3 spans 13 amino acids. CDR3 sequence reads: CASSASGGYEQFF. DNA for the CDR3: TGTGCCAGCAGCGCGAGTGGGGGCTATGAGCAGTTCTTC.

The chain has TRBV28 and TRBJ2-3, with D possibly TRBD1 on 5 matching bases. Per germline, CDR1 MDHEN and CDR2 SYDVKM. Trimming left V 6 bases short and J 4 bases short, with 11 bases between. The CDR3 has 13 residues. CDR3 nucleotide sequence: TGTGCCAGCAGAAGACAGTGGGCAGATACGCAGTATTTT. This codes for CASRRQWADTQYF.

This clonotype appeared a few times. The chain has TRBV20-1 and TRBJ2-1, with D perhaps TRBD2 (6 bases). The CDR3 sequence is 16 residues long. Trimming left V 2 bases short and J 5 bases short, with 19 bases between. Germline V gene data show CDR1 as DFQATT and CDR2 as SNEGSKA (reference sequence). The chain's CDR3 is CSARPGGGLRHNEQFF. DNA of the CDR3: TGCAGTGCTAGACCGGGCGGTGGACTACGACACAATGAGCAGTTCTTC.